The 15 T cell receptor beta chains in this list originate from one sample, sequenced in a study of blood T cell repertoires in COVID-19. Libraries were prepared by immunoSEQ multiplex PCR; TCRdb keeps only in-frame clonotypes and omits some of them. Altogether 80,000 to 100,000 clones are present, roughly 70% being singletons, with the ten largest covering 3% to 4.5%. Input material: peripheral blood. The origin of the receptors is a man between 65 and 80 years old with COVID-19, enrolled during active disease.

The V call is TRBV7-3, the J call TRBJ1-2; weak D call: TRBD1 (5 bases). Trimming cost V 0 bases and J 6 bases, with 11 bases left between them. CDR3 length: 14 residues. The germline gives CDR1 SGHTA, CDR2 FQGTGA. The CDR3 protein is CASSLTGEEDGYTF. The CDR3 DNA reads as TGTGCCAGCAGCTTAACAGGGGAGGAGGATGGCTACACCTTC.

V is TRBV18 and J is TRBJ1-5, with D perhaps matching TRBD1 (5 bases). With 6 bases removed from V and 3 bases from J, the gap between germline ends came to 15 bases. Germline V gives CDR1 KGHSH, CDR2 LQKENI. The CDR3 sequence is 15 residues long. CDR3 residues: CASSPAQGNNQPQHF. DNA for the CDR3: TGTGCCAGCTCTCCGGCTCAGGGAAACAATCAGCCCCAGCATTTT.

The CDR3 loop reads CASSLGQGSAGGRLEQFF. The CDR3 DNA reads as TGTGCCAGCAGCTTGGGTCAGGGGTCAGCGGGAGGGCGTCTTGAGCAGTTCTTC. The V gene is TRBV5-4, the J gene TRBJ2-1; 10 nucleotides line up with TRBD2. This CDR3 has 18 amino acids. CDR1 and CDR2 from the germline V gene are SGHNT and YYREEE (reference sequence). V was clipped by 0 bases and J by 9 bases; unmatched bases: 15.

In this sample, this clone turned up a few times. This chain uses TRBV28 with TRBJ2-7, with a weak D call TRBD1 (6 bases). The germline CDR1 and CDR2 sequences are MDHEN and SYDVKM. This CDR3 is built from 13 residues. V was cut by 4 bases and J by 3 bases, with 10 bases left in between. The CDR3 DNA is TGTGCCAGCAGTTCGACAGGACTCTACGAGCAGTACTTC. This encodes CASSSTGLYEQYF.

This chain links TRBV5-6 with TRBJ2-3; 7 bases fit TRBD2. Germline trimming cut 3 bases from V and 0 bases from J; bases unmatched to any gene: 7. The germline V gene has CDR1 SGHDT and CDR2 YYEEEE. CDR3 length: 16 residues. The CDR3 bases are TGTGCCAGCAGCTCAATACTAGCGACAAGCACAGATACGCAGTATTTT. Encoded protein: CASSSILATSTDTQYF.

The chain combines TRBV5-6 with TRBJ2-2, with 7 positions matching TRBD1. Germline V CDR1 and CDR2: SGHDT, YYEEEE. This CDR3 has 16 amino acids. V dropped 4 bases and J dropped 5; count of bases not matched to a gene: 11. CDR3 sequence: CASSLHKGARTGELFF. The CDR3 region has the DNA TGTGCCAGCAGCCTCCATAAGGGGGCGCGGACCGGGGAGCTGTTTTTT.

The J gene is TRBJ1-4, the V gene TRBV6-1, with TRBD1 identical over 7 bases. This CDR3 comprises 17 residues. Looked up from germline, CDR1 is MNHNS and CDR2 is SASEGT. The trim removed 1 base at V and 8 bases at J, leaving 13 bases unmatched. As DNA, the CDR3 is TGTGCCAGCAGTGAAGTCGTGGGTGGGACAGTGGAAGAAAAACTGTTTTTT. Residues: CASSEVVGGTVEEKLFF.

The chain links TRBV11-3 to TRBJ2-7; 9 bases align to TRBD1. The CDR3 is 14 residues long. With 5 bases clipped from V and 4 bases from J, the junction kept 6 bases outside the gene matches. CDR1 is SGHNT, CDR2 YENEEA, per germline. The CDR3 DNA reads TGTGCCAGCAGCACGGGACAGGGAGGTTACGAGCAGTACTTC. Its translation: CASSTGQGGYEQYF.

The gene calls are TRBV5-4 and TRBJ2-7, with 7 bases matching TRBD1. This CDR3 is 12 amino acids long. Germline V gene lookup returns CDR1 SGHNT and CDR2 YYREEE (reference sequence). Losses at the gene ends were 7 bases for V and 3 bases for J; bases not matched to a gene: 4. CDR3 nucleotide sequence: TGTGCCAGCGGGGACAGCTACTACGAGCAGTACTTC. Its translation: CASGDSYYEQYF.

This clone came up a few times. The chain combines TRBV6-2 or TRBV6-3 with TRBJ2-1; D is possibly TRBD2 (5 bases). With 0 bases removed from V and 8 bases from J, the gap between germline ends came to 14 bases. The CDR3 sequence is 15 residues long. The V gene's germline CDR1 is MNHEY and CDR2 SVGEGT. The CDR3 DNA reads as TGTGCCAGCAGTTACTCCGAGGGCTGGGAAGATGAGCAGTTCTTC. Protein: CASSYSEGWEDEQFF.

The rearrangement joins TRBV7-2 to TRBJ2-7, with 8 nucleotides matching TRBD2. CDR1 SGHTA and CDR2 FQGNSA come from the germline V gene. This CDR3 has 13 amino acids. The ends lost 5 bases at V and 6 bases at J; junction bases unmatched: 6. The CDR3 loop reads CASSIGLASEQYF. CDR3 sequence (DNA): TGTGCCAGCAGCATCGGACTAGCTAGCGAGCAGTACTTC.

With respect to this clone: This sample also contains other DNA sequences that code for the same CDR3. V is TRBV7-2 and J is TRBJ1-1; unclear D gene. The CDR3 runs 13 residues. Trimming took off 2 bases at V and 1 base at J, with 5 bases between the two ends. CDR1 and CDR2 from the germline V gene are SGHTA and FQGNSA. The CDR3 DNA reads TGTGCCAGCAGCTTAACCAGGAACACTGAAGCTTTCTTT. It translates to CASSLTRNTEAFF.

The rearrangement links TRBV27 to TRBJ2-6; TRBD1 agrees at 11 bases. With 5 bases clipped from V and 3 bases from J, the junction kept 9 bases outside the gene matches. CDR1 MNHEY and CDR2 SMNVEV come from the germline V gene (reference sequence). The CDR3 is made up of 18 amino acids. CDR3 coding DNA: TGTGCCAGCAGTCCCGCCGGACAGGGGGCGGTTGGGGCCAACGTCCTGACTTTC. Residues: CASSPAGQGAVGANVLTF.

The CDR3 here is CASSTEQGRTGNTIYF. As DNA, the CDR3 is TGTGCCAGCAGCACCGAACAGGGCAGGACTGGAAACACCATATATTTT. The V gene is TRBV5-4, the J gene TRBJ1-3; D might be TRBD1 (6 bases). V dropped 4 bases and J dropped 2 bases, with 16 bases sitting between them. Germline lookup yields CDR1 SGHNT and CDR2 YYREEE (reference sequence). The CDR3 loop spans 16 amino acids.

This clone occurred once. CDR3 loop: CASTLNGVRSFGYTF. The CDR3 nucleotides are TGTGCCAGTACTCTCAACGGGGTTAGGAGTTTCGGCTACACCTTC. This chain joins TRBV19 and TRBJ1-2, with D unclear. This CDR3 region has 15 residues. V was pared by 7 bases and J by 8 bases, with 23 bases between. Germline V gene data show CDR1 as LNHDA and CDR2 as SQIVND (reference sequence).